This TCR beta chain was captured by sequencing in a study of shared clonotypes between healthy human individuals. V shed 4 bases and J shed 2 bases, with 12 bases lying between them. This CDR3 region has 16 residues. Germline V gives CDR1 MGHRA, CDR2 YSYEKL. The assay was immunoSEQ multiplex PCR, and TCRdb's table has in-frame clones only and misses some. The repertoire holds about 460,000 clones, with 75% to 80% as singletons. Sequencing used PBMCs. The clonotype originates from a woman in her thirties or forties in good health. Some clones in this sample may be carry-over from other donors' samples. The genes are TRBV4-1 and TRBJ2-6; D assignment may be TRBD1 or TRBD2 (7 bases each). The CDR3 sequence: CASSRGGGTGANVLTF. CDR3 DNA sequence: TGCGCCAGCAGCCGGGGAGGGGGCACTGGGGCCAACGTCCTGACTTTC.